This is a list of T cell receptor beta chains from one sample in a study of blood T cell repertoires in COVID-19. Some clones are missing from TCRdb's copy, which holds only in-frame ones; the method was immunoSEQ multiplex PCR. This sample has about 200,000 clones, with around 90% found just once. Sequenced: peripheral blood. These receptor sequences come from a man in his late teens or twenties with active or convalescent COVID-19. Each CDR3 is given with its conserved first and last residue. A D gene is named only where the DNA matches it firmly. Clone size is shown for a subset of rows, as once, few, many or a class of expanded clone.

clone_size: -; v_call: TRBV5-8; d_call: -; j_call: TRBJ1-5; cdr3_nt: TGTGCCAGCAGCTTGGCCCCGAATCAGCCCCAGCATTTT; cdr3_aa: CASSLAPNQPQHF
clone_size: -; v_call: TRBV3-1/TRBV3-2; d_call: -; j_call: TRBJ1-2; cdr3_nt: TGTGCCAGCAGCCACGGGAGCTATGGCTACACCTTC; cdr3_aa: CASSHGSYGYTF
clone_size: -; v_call: TRBV6-5; d_call: TRBD1; j_call: TRBJ2-7; cdr3_nt: TGTGCCAGCAGCTCGGGACAGGGGATATCCTACGAGCAGTACTTC; cdr3_aa: CASSSGQGISYEQYF
clone_size: -; v_call: TRBV5-1; d_call: TRBD2; j_call: TRBJ2-1; cdr3_nt: TGCGCCAGCAGCTTGGATCTAGCGGGCTACAATGAGCAGTTCTTC; cdr3_aa: CASSLDLAGYNEQFF
clone_size: -; v_call: TRBV18; d_call: -; j_call: TRBJ2-1; cdr3_nt: TGTGCCAGCTCTAAGGAGGGTCACAATGAGCAGTTCTTC; cdr3_aa: CASSKEGHNEQFF
clone_size: -; v_call: TRBV29-1; d_call: -; j_call: TRBJ2-7; cdr3_nt: TGCAGCGTTGAAGCTTTCGGGAACCGCAACTACGAGCAGTACTTC; cdr3_aa: CSVEAFGNRNYEQYF
clone_size: -; v_call: TRBV7-2; d_call: -; j_call: TRBJ1-6; cdr3_nt: TGTGCCAGCAGCTTACTCGGAAGATCAGGGCGCTCCTATAATTCACCCCTCCACTTT; cdr3_aa: CASSLLGRSGRSYNSPLHF
clone_size: -; v_call: TRBV15; d_call: -; j_call: TRBJ1-5; cdr3_nt: TGTGCCACCAGCAGAGATCTTGGGTACGGGAATCAGCCCCAGCATTTT; cdr3_aa: CATSRDLGYGNQPQHF
clone_size: few; v_call: TRBV28; d_call: -; j_call: TRBJ1-2; cdr3_nt: TGTGCCAGCAGTTTATCTCCCGACGGAGCCTATGGCTACACCTTC; cdr3_aa: CASSLSPDGAYGYTF
clone_size: -; v_call: TRBV2; d_call: TRBD2; j_call: TRBJ2-1; cdr3_nt: TGTGCCAGCAGTGAGGGAGGGACTAGGTCCTACAATGAGCAGTTCTTC; cdr3_aa: CASSEGGTRSYNEQFF
clone_size: -; v_call: TRBV12-5; d_call: -; j_call: TRBJ2-5; cdr3_nt: TGTGCTAGTGGTTTAAAACAGGAGACCCAGTACTTC; cdr3_aa: CASGLKQETQYF
clone_size: -; v_call: TRBV19; d_call: -; j_call: TRBJ1-5; cdr3_nt: TGTGCCAGTATGGGCTTGGGGTTGGGAGCCAGGGGTGGCAATCAGCCCCAGCATTTT; cdr3_aa: CASMGLGLGARGGNQPQHF
clone_size: -; v_call: TRBV10-2; d_call: TRBD1; j_call: TRBJ1-5; cdr3_nt: TGCGCCAGCAGTGAATCAGGGGGCGGTCAGCCCCAGCATTTT; cdr3_aa: CASSESGGGQPQHF
clone_size: -; v_call: TRBV3-1/TRBV3-2; d_call: TRBD1; j_call: TRBJ1-5; cdr3_nt: TGTGCCAGCAGCCCCTGGGACAGCTATCTTAGCAATCAGCCCCAGCATTTT; cdr3_aa: CASSPWDSYLSNQPQHF
clone_size: -; v_call: TRBV7-2; d_call: TRBD1; j_call: TRBJ1-2; cdr3_nt: TGTGCCAGCAGCGACCAACCGGGACAGAATAGCTATGGCTACACCTTC; cdr3_aa: CASSDQPGQNSYGYTF
clone_size: -; v_call: TRBV30; d_call: -; j_call: TRBJ2-2; cdr3_nt: TGTGCCTGGAGTCTGCTAGCCCAAACTTTGAACACCGGGGAGCTGTTTTTT; cdr3_aa: CAWSLLAQTLNTGELFF
clone_size: -; v_call: TRBV28; d_call: -; j_call: TRBJ1-1; cdr3_nt: TGTGCCAGTATGACAGAAATGAACACTGAAGCTTTCTTT; cdr3_aa: CASMTEMNTEAFF
clone_size: -; v_call: TRBV12-3/TRBV12-4; d_call: -; j_call: TRBJ2-5; cdr3_nt: TGTGCCAGCAGTTTACCCCGAGGGACCCAGTACTTC; cdr3_aa: CASSLPRGTQYF
clone_size: -; v_call: TRBV6-5; d_call: TRBD1; j_call: TRBJ2-7; cdr3_nt: TGTGCCAGCAGTTCCGATCGGACAGGAACTCGCTACGAGCAGTACTTC; cdr3_aa: CASSSDRTGTRYEQYF
clone_size: -; v_call: TRBV29-1; d_call: -; j_call: TRBJ1-1; cdr3_nt: TGCAGCGTGGAGGTACTACAGGGAACTGAAGCTTTCTTT; cdr3_aa: CSVEVLQGTEAFF
clone_size: once; v_call: TRBV11-2; d_call: -; j_call: TRBJ2-2; cdr3_nt: TGTGCCAGCAGCCACAGGGTTTTTGCTAACACCGGGGAGCTGTTTTTT; cdr3_aa: CASSHRVFANTGELFF
clone_size: -; v_call: TRBV29-1; d_call: -; j_call: TRBJ2-1; cdr3_nt: TGCAGCGTTGGGCGCGGGAATGAGCAGTTCTTC; cdr3_aa: CSVGRGNEQFF
clone_size: -; v_call: TRBV18; d_call: -; j_call: TRBJ2-7; cdr3_nt: TGTGCCAGCTCATCGGCCTACAGGGCCAGCTCCTACGAGCAGTACTTC; cdr3_aa: CASSSAYRASSYEQYF
clone_size: few; v_call: TRBV6-1; d_call: -; j_call: TRBJ2-6; cdr3_nt: TGTGCCAGCAGTGAAGCGAGGTCTGGGGCCAACGTCCTGACTTTC; cdr3_aa: CASSEARSGANVLTF
clone_size: -; v_call: TRBV10-3; d_call: TRBD2; j_call: TRBJ2-1; cdr3_nt: TGTGCCATCGGGACCTTGCGGGAGGGCCTGCATAAGCAGTTCTTC; cdr3_aa: CAIGTLREGLHKQFF
clone_size: -; v_call: TRBV12-3/TRBV12-4; d_call: -; j_call: TRBJ2-1; cdr3_nt: TGTGCCAGCGGGGCGTGGGAGCAGTTCTTC; cdr3_aa: CASGAWEQFF
clone_size: -; v_call: TRBV28; d_call: TRBD1; j_call: TRBJ1-2; cdr3_nt: TGTGCCAGCAGTTTCCCGGGACAGCTAAACTATGGCTACACCTTC; cdr3_aa: CASSFPGQLNYGYTF
clone_size: -; v_call: TRBV28; d_call: -; j_call: TRBJ2-2; cdr3_nt: TGTGCCAGCAGTTCTCACAGGGTAGAGACCGGGGAGCTGTTTTTT; cdr3_aa: CASSSHRVETGELFF
clone_size: -; v_call: TRBV6-1; d_call: -; j_call: TRBJ1-1; cdr3_nt: TGTGCCAGCAGTGAAAGCCTCACTAACCCCCCCCTCTTT; cdr3_aa: CASSESLTNPPLF
clone_size: -; v_call: TRBV19; d_call: -; j_call: TRBJ2-1; cdr3_nt: TGTGCCAGTAGTAAAAGACTGAACAATGAGCAGTTCTTC; cdr3_aa: CASSKRLNNEQFF
clone_size: -; v_call: TRBV28; d_call: TRBD1; j_call: TRBJ1-5; cdr3_nt: TGTGCCAGCAACTCCGGGACAGGAGTTCTGGAAAGCAATCAGCCCCAGCATTTT; cdr3_aa: CASNSGTGVLESNQPQHF
clone_size: -; v_call: TRBV5-1; d_call: -; j_call: TRBJ2-1; cdr3_nt: TGCGCCAGCAGCTTGGAGTCCGCTGGAGGCAATGAGCAGTTCTTC; cdr3_aa: CASSLESAGGNEQFF
clone_size: -; v_call: TRBV30; d_call: TRBD1; j_call: TRBJ1-1; cdr3_nt: TGTGCCTGGAGTGGGGACAGGGGGAGGACTGAAGCTTTCTTT; cdr3_aa: CAWSGDRGRTEAFF
clone_size: -; v_call: TRBV27; d_call: -; j_call: TRBJ2-5; cdr3_nt: TGTGCCAGCAGTTTAGGACGCGGGATGCGGGAGACCCAGTACTTC; cdr3_aa: CASSLGRGMRETQYF
clone_size: -; v_call: TRBV27; d_call: TRBD1; j_call: TRBJ2-7; cdr3_nt: TGTGCCAGCAACCGAGGGGGCCACTCCTACGAGCAGTACTTC; cdr3_aa: CASNRGGHSYEQYF
clone_size: once; v_call: TRBV6-1; d_call: TRBD2; j_call: TRBJ2-1; cdr3_nt: TGTGCCAGCAGTGAAGGGCTAGCGGGAGGTGAGCAGTTCTTC; cdr3_aa: CASSEGLAGGEQFF
clone_size: -; v_call: TRBV24-1; d_call: -; j_call: TRBJ1-2; cdr3_nt: TGTGCCACCAGTGATGGGGCCGATGGCTACACCTTC; cdr3_aa: CATSDGADGYTF
clone_size: -; v_call: TRBV2; d_call: -; j_call: TRBJ2-1; cdr3_nt: TGTGCCAGCGATTTACTAGCTTTCAATGAGCAGTTCTTC; cdr3_aa: CASDLLAFNEQFF
clone_size: once; v_call: TRBV6-5; d_call: TRBD1; j_call: TRBJ1-1; cdr3_nt: TGTGCCAGCAGTTACTCCATGACAGGGGGTGGCACTGAAGCTTTCTTT; cdr3_aa: CASSYSMTGGGTEAFF
clone_size: -; v_call: TRBV19; d_call: -; j_call: TRBJ1-1; cdr3_nt: TGTGCCAGCACTCTTCCAGGGGTTTCGAGAGCTTTCTTT; cdr3_aa: CASTLPGVSRAFF
clone_size: -; v_call: TRBV4-2; d_call: TRBD1; j_call: TRBJ1-1; cdr3_nt: TGTGCCAGCAGCCCAACAGGGGGGAAGGACTCTGAAGCTTTCTTT; cdr3_aa: CASSPTGGKDSEAFF
clone_size: -; v_call: TRBV27; d_call: -; j_call: TRBJ2-7; cdr3_nt: TGTGCCAGCGGGCGACTAGGGGCCGTTTACGAGCAGTACTTC; cdr3_aa: CASGRLGAVYEQYF
clone_size: few; v_call: TRBV28; d_call: TRBD1; j_call: TRBJ1-6; cdr3_nt: TGTGCCAGCAGCCGGGACAGTAATTCACCCCTCCACTTT; cdr3_aa: CASSRDSNSPLHF
clone_size: -; v_call: TRBV25-1; d_call: TRBD2; j_call: TRBJ2-1; cdr3_nt: TGTGCCAGCAGTGAAGTAGCGGGAGGGCATATATCCTACAATGAGCAGTTCTTC; cdr3_aa: CASSEVAGGHISYNEQFF
clone_size: -; v_call: TRBV27; d_call: TRBD1; j_call: TRBJ1-3; cdr3_nt: TGTGCCAGCCCCGAGAAATCTACAGGGGGCCCCGATCCCTCTGGAAACACCATATATTTT; cdr3_aa: CASPEKSTGGPDPSGNTIYF
clone_size: -; v_call: TRBV7-8; d_call: -; j_call: TRBJ1-4; cdr3_nt: TGTGCCAGCAGCTTATGGGGCGGGGGGGAACTAGGTGAAAAACTGTTTTTT; cdr3_aa: CASSLWGGGELGEKLFF
clone_size: -; v_call: TRBV6-2/TRBV6-3; d_call: TRBD2; j_call: TRBJ2-2; cdr3_nt: TGTGCCAGCACCCCAAGCGGGAGGCTCACCGGGGAGCTGTTTTTT; cdr3_aa: CASTPSGRLTGELFF
clone_size: -; v_call: TRBV7-6; d_call: TRBD1; j_call: TRBJ1-2; cdr3_nt: TGTGCCAGCAGCATTGGACAGGGGGTTGGATATGGCTACACCTTC; cdr3_aa: CASSIGQGVGYGYTF
clone_size: -; v_call: TRBV11-1; d_call: TRBD2; j_call: TRBJ2-7; cdr3_nt: TGTGCCAGCAGCTCGGAAGCGGGATTTTTCAACGAGCAGTACTTC; cdr3_aa: CASSSEAGFFNEQYF
clone_size: -; v_call: TRBV28; d_call: -; j_call: TRBJ1-5; cdr3_nt: TGTGCCAGCAAAAAAACAGGGACCCGGGTTCAGCCCCAGCATTTT; cdr3_aa: CASKKTGTRVQPQHF
clone_size: -; v_call: TRBV19; d_call: -; j_call: TRBJ1-1; cdr3_nt: TGTGCCAGTAGTATCCACGCAGGGGTCCGCGGGACTGAAGCTTTCTTT; cdr3_aa: CASSIHAGVRGTEAFF
clone_size: -; v_call: TRBV29-1; d_call: -; j_call: TRBJ1-4; cdr3_nt: TGCAGCGGCAGACAGGCTTCTTCTGAAAAACTGTTTTTT; cdr3_aa: CSGRQASSEKLFF
clone_size: -; v_call: TRBV10-1; d_call: TRBD1; j_call: TRBJ1-6; cdr3_nt: TGCGCCAGCAGTGTAGGGGGCGCGGGGAATTCACCCCTCCACTTT; cdr3_aa: CASSVGGAGNSPLHF
clone_size: -; v_call: TRBV5-5; d_call: -; j_call: TRBJ1-2; cdr3_nt: TGTGCCAGCAGTTATCAGGGAATTGGCGGCTACACCTTC; cdr3_aa: CASSYQGIGGYTF
clone_size: -; v_call: TRBV30; d_call: TRBD2; j_call: TRBJ2-2; cdr3_nt: TGTGCCTGGAAGGGACTAGCGGGGACCGGGGAGCTGTTTTTT; cdr3_aa: CAWKGLAGTGELFF
clone_size: -; v_call: TRBV5-3; d_call: TRBD2; j_call: TRBJ2-1; cdr3_nt: TGTGCCAGAAGCACCGTAGCGGGAGGGCCAGGCTCCTACAATGAGCAGTTCTTC; cdr3_aa: CARSTVAGGPGSYNEQFF
clone_size: -; v_call: TRBV6-2/TRBV6-3; d_call: -; j_call: TRBJ1-2; cdr3_nt: TGTGCCAGCAGTGGGGGAGGCAGAGGCCTTGGCTACACCTTC; cdr3_aa: CASSGGGRGLGYTF